The text below deals with one TCR beta chain. Its antigen is as yet unknown. The sample originates from a study of long-term antiretroviral therapy in people with HIV. General study findings and limits: Controls exceeded HIV repertoires in CDR3 length range. ART adherence, viral resistance and therapy changes went unrecorded.

The content of samples before DNA extraction was roughly 0.95-11 million cryopreserved PBMC. The germline V gene has CDR1 LNHDA and CDR2 SQIVND (reference sequence). The CDR3 runs to 16 residues. V lost 4 bases and J 6 bases, leaving 20 bases between the germline ends. Run at survey level, the immunoSEQ assay was version v3.0. Sequencing was directed toward about 35,000-50,000 T-cell genomes in each sample. The assay was immunoSEQ multiplex PCR, and TCRdb's table has in-frame clones only and misses some. The sample has about 34,000 clones, around 82% seen once. The sequencing here drew on unsorted PBMCs, taken 0.4 years before starting antiretroviral therapy. The clonotype was recovered from a man in his late teens or twenties with HIV. This sequence joins TRBV19 and TRBJ2-3, with D perhaps TRBD2 (6 bases). CDR3 bases: TGTGCCAGTAGTACCCCCCGCCGGGGGATGGGGGATACGCAGTATTTT. Translated: CASSTPRRGMGDTQYF. Combining the CDR3 with reference TRBV19 and TRBJ2-3 gives the whole variable domain DGGITQSPKYLFRKEGQNVTLSCEQNLNHDAMYWYRQDPGQGLRLIYYSQIVNDFQKGDIAEGYSVSREKKESFPLTVTSAQKNPTAFYLCASSTPRRGMGDTQYFGPGTRLTVL.